The 24 T cell receptor beta chains presented below share a single source sample, sequenced in a study of blood T cell repertoires in COVID-19. Data came from immunoSEQ multiplex PCR; TCRdb stores just in-frame clones and leaves some out. This table holds 130,000 to 150,000 clones, just under 85% found once. The sequenced sample consisted of PBMCs or T cells enriched from blood (not recorded which). These receptor sequences come from a man between 45 and 60 years old who had recovered from COVID-19.

The genes are TRBV12-3 or TRBV12-4 and TRBJ2-7; tentatively, D is TRBD1 (6 bases). With 7 bases removed from V and 0 bases from J, the gap between germline ends came to 10 bases. The CDR3 has 13 residues. The CDR3, as DNA: TGTGCCAGCACTTTGGACAGCTCCTACGAGCAGTACTTC. It yields the protein CASTLDSSYEQYF.

The chain has TRBV7-2 and TRBJ2-6; a weak D match, TRBD2 (6 bases). The germline V and J ends were trimmed by 5 bases and 0 bases, with 20 bases remaining between them. Germline V lookup: CDR1 SGHTA, CDR2 FQGNSA. This CDR3 has 19 residues. CDR3 sequence: CASSPRGLRTTSGANVLTF. The DNA for the CDR3 is TGTGCCAGCAGCCCGCGGGGCTTACGAACCACCTCTGGGGCCAACGTCCTGACTTTC.

This chain uses TRBV5-5 with TRBJ1-4, with D possibly TRBD1 on 5 matching bases. Germline V gene sequence: CDR1 SGHKS, CDR2 YYEKEE (reference sequence). This CDR3 is 16 amino acids long. V was trimmed by 0 bases and J by 0 bases, leaving 9 bases between them. The CDR3 loop is CASSLGGIPTNEKLFF. CDR3 sequence (DNA): TGTGCCAGCAGCTTGGGGGGCATTCCAACTAATGAAAAACTGTTTTTT.

The rearrangement links TRBV29-1 to TRBJ1-3; 8 nucleotides agree with TRBD1. From germline, CDR1 is SQVTM and CDR2 ANQGSEA. V shed 4 bases and J 4 bases; nucleotides not matched to a gene: 6. CDR3 size: 14 residues. The chain's CDR3 is CSVVQGALGNTIYF. The CDR3 nucleotides are TGCAGCGTTGTCCAGGGGGCCCTCGGAAACACCATATATTTT.

The chain employs TRBV6-6 and TRBJ2-2; TRBD1 is a possible D gene (5 bases). This CDR3 region has 15 residues. Germline V gives CDR1 MNHNY, CDR2 SVGAGI (reference sequence). Trimming stripped 5 bases from V and 0 bases from J, with 10 bases between. In DNA form, the CDR3 reads TGTGCCAGCAGTCCCACAGGACCGAACACCGGGGAGCTGTTTTTT. The encoded protein is CASSPTGPNTGELFF.

This chain connects TRBV4-1 to TRBJ1-4; D is ambiguous. The V end was cut by 3 bases, the J end by 1 base, with 12 bases between. CDR3 length: 16 residues. Germline V gives CDR1 MGHRA, CDR2 YSYEKL. The DNA of the CDR3 is TGCGCCAGCAGCCAGATTGGCCCGGGAACTAATGAAAAACTGTTTTTT. It translates to CASSQIGPGTNEKLFF.

The V and J genes are TRBV28 and TRBJ1-1; TRBD1 is a possible D gene (6 bases). Germline CDR1 is MDHEN and CDR2 is SYDVKM. V was shortened by 6 bases and J by 0 bases, with 11 bases between the two germline ends. The CDR3 contains 14 residues. The CDR3 sequence is CASSPGAMNTEAFF. The CDR3 nucleotides read TGTGCCAGCAGCCCAGGGGCCATGAACACTGAAGCTTTCTTT.

The chain carries TRBV9 and TRBJ2-1; D is ambiguous. The CDR3 spans 14 residues. Germline V CDR1 and CDR2: SGDLS, YYNGEE. V lost 0 bases to trimming and J lost 8 bases, with 12 bases between them. The DNA for the CDR3 is TGTGCCAGCAGCGTAGGGGTTAGCTCTCATGAGCAGTTCTTC. Translated: CASSVGVSSHEQFF.

A word on this clone: A much larger clone is a single base away; this may be a read error. V gene TRBV2 combines with J gene TRBJ1-1; no clear D. Trimming shortened V by 4 bases and J by 6 bases, and 6 bases separated the two germline ends. The V gene's germline CDR1 is SNHLY and CDR2 FYNNEI. This CDR3 has 11 amino acids. CDR3 loop: CASSANAEAFF. The CDR3 nucleotides are TGTGCCAGCAGTGCTAACGCTGAAGCTTTCTTT.

The chain is built from TRBV20-1 and TRBJ1-5; perhaps TRBD1 as D (5 bases). Germline V gene lookup returns CDR1 DFQATT and CDR2 SNEGSKA (reference sequence). Trimming left V 3 bases short and J 1 base short, with 13 bases between. This CDR3 is 15 amino acids long. The CDR3 reads CSASRPGRSNQPQHF. The CDR3 DNA reads as TGCAGTGCTAGTAGGCCAGGGAGGAGCAATCAGCCCCAGCATTTT.

This clone was seen a handful of times. Here the CDR3 reads CASSRSGGVGETQYF. The CDR3 DNA is TGTGCCAGCAGTAGGAGCGGGGGGGTAGGGGAGACCCAGTACTTC. The chain couples TRBV28 to TRBJ2-5, with 10 bases lining up with TRBD2. Germline V gene lookup returns CDR1 MDHEN and CDR2 SYDVKM. The CDR3 spans 15 residues. With 5 bases clipped from V and 5 bases from J, the junction kept 8 bases outside the gene matches.

The V gene is TRBV7-9, the J gene TRBJ1-1, with 10 bases matching TRBD1. This CDR3 has 17 residues. J was trimmed by 3 bases and V by 5 bases; bases with no gene match: 12. CDR1 SEHNR and CDR2 FQNEAQ come from the germline V gene (reference sequence). The CDR3 sequence: CASSVPGTGARDTEAFF. Here the CDR3 DNA reads TGTGCCAGCAGCGTCCCCGGGACAGGGGCTAGGGACACTGAAGCTTTCTTT.

The V gene is TRBV7-2, the J gene TRBJ2-2, with 9 bases aligning to TRBD2. Per germline, CDR1 SGHTA and CDR2 FQGNSA. The CDR3 runs 16 residues. V lost 2 bases to trimming and J lost 6 bases; unmatched junction nucleotides: 7. CDR3 coding DNA: TGTGCCAGCAGCTTACTCGGCGGGGGGGCCCCCGGGGAGCTGTTTTTT. This codes for CASSLLGGGAPGELFF. Based on the CDR3 plus reference TRBV7-2 and TRBJ2-2, the full variable domain is GAGVSQSPSNKVTEKGKDVELRCDPISGHTALYWYRQSLGQGLEFLIYFQGNSAPDKSGLPSDRFSAERTGGSVSTLTIQRTQQEDSAVYLCASSLLGGGAPGELFFGEGSRLTVL.

The chain combines TRBV19 with TRBJ1-1, with 7 bases that match TRBD1. CDR1 is LNHDA and CDR2 is SQIVND in the germline V gene (reference sequence). V gave up 5 bases and J gave up 11 bases; unmatched junction bases: 8. There are 12 residues in the CDR3. The CDR3 DNA sequence: TGTGCCAGTAGTGTCAAGGGGGCTGGGGCTTTCTTT. Its protein product is CASSVKGAGAFF.

The J gene is TRBJ2-1, the V gene TRBV24-1, with TRBD2 as a possible D gene (6 bases). The germline gives CDR1 KGHDR, CDR2 SFDVKD. The CDR3 extends over 15 amino acids. The V gene lost 9 bases and the J gene lost 0 bases, with 14 bases spanning the gap. The CDR3 reads CATSYGGSSYNEQFF. CDR3 DNA: TGTGCCACCTCATACGGGGGAAGCTCCTACAATGAGCAGTTCTTC.

The V call is TRBV5-1, the J call TRBJ1-2; TRBD1 aligns across 11 bases. Per germline, CDR1 SGHRS and CDR2 YFSETQ. This CDR3 contains 15 residues. The V gene end was trimmed by 4 bases and the J gene end by 4 bases; junction bases not matched to a gene: 6. The CDR3 DNA sequence: TGCGCCAGCAGCCTCGGGACAGGGGGATCCTATGGCTACACCTTC. It is translated as CASSLGTGGSYGYTF.

The chain is built from TRBV7-3 and TRBJ2-2; 10 nucleotides agree with TRBD2. The V gene's germline CDR1 is SGHTA and CDR2 FQGTGA. Trimming cost V 8 bases and J 1 base; bases outside gene matches: 4. The CDR3 is made up of 15 amino acids. The CDR3 bases are TGTGCCAGCTGGCCTAGCGGGGGGAACACCGGGGAGCTGTTTTTT. This sequence encodes CASWPSGGNTGELFF. Full variable domain (outside the CDR3, taken from reference TRBV7-3 and TRBJ2-2): GAGVSQTPSNKVTEKGKYVELRCDPISGHTALYWYRQSLGQGPEFLIYFQGTGAADDSGLPNDRFFAVRPEGSVSTLKIQRTERGDSAVYLCASWPSGGNTGELFFGEGSRLTVL.

In its sample, this clone was seen once. The chain recombines TRBV30 with TRBJ2-7, with 12 nucleotides matching TRBD2. The germline V gene has CDR1 GTSNPN and CDR2 SVGIG (reference sequence). This CDR3 has 13 residues. Trimming at V came to 3 bases and at J to 3 bases, leaving 0 bases not matched to a gene. The CDR3 here is CAWRTSGGYEQYF. Written as DNA, the CDR3 is TGTGCCTGGAGGACTAGCGGGGGCTACGAGCAGTACTTC.

The chain joins TRBV6-2 or TRBV6-3 to TRBJ2-7; 7 bases are a match to TRBD2. V lost 7 bases, J lost 5 bases, and 8 bases stayed unmatched. The CDR3 is made up of 13 amino acids. Germline loops: CDR1 MNHEY, CDR2 SVGEGT. The DNA for the CDR3 is TGTGCCAGCAACCCCAGGACTAGAGACGAGCAGTACTTC. Residues: CASNPRTRDEQYF.

This sequence joins TRBV27 and TRBJ1-2, with TRBD1 matching 11 bases. Losses at the gene ends were 3 bases for V and 4 bases for J; bases not matched to a gene: 1. The CDR3 runs to 14 residues. In germline, CDR1 is MNHEY, CDR2 SMNVEV (reference sequence). As DNA, the CDR3 is TGTGCCAGCAGTTTCGGACAGGGGGCCTATGGCTACACCTTC. Its protein product is CASSFGQGAYGYTF.

The rearrangement joins TRBV7-9 to TRBJ1-1; D not resolved. The CDR3 runs 13 residues. Trimming stripped 8 bases from V and 3 bases from J, with 13 bases between. Germline-derived CDR1 and CDR2 are SEHNR and FQNEAQ (reference sequence). The CDR3 sequence is CASERVVDTEAFF. Here the CDR3 DNA reads TGTGCCAGCGAGAGAGTGGTCGACACTGAAGCTTTCTTT.

This chain links TRBV9 with TRBJ2-6; 10 positions match TRBD1. Germline V lookup: CDR1 SGDLS, CDR2 YYNGEE. Germline trimming cut 4 bases from V and 0 bases from J; bases unmatched to any gene: 7. There are 18 residues in the CDR3. The CDR3 here is CASSLRTGGSSGANVLTF. As DNA, the CDR3 is TGTGCCAGCAGCCTTCGGACAGGGGGGAGCTCTGGGGCCAACGTCCTGACTTTC.

This chain joins TRBV19 and TRBJ1-4; 7 bases agree with TRBD1. The CDR3 is made up of 15 amino acids. V was pared by 5 bases and J by 2 bases, with 5 bases of the junction left unmatched. Germline CDR1 LNHDA, CDR2 SQIVND (reference sequence). Written as DNA, the CDR3 is TGTGCCAGTAGTTCCTCAGGGGGGACTAATGAAAAACTGTTTTTT. Translated, it gives CASSSSGGTNEKLFF.

The rearrangement uses TRBV7-9 and TRBJ2-1; 8 nucleotides match TRBD2. The CDR3 covers 14 residues. With 5 bases clipped from V and 8 bases from J, the junction kept 8 bases outside the gene matches. The germline gives CDR1 SEHNR, CDR2 FQNEAQ (reference sequence). CDR3 sequence reads: CASSDSTSVHEQFF. In DNA, the CDR3 is TGTGCCAGCAGCGATTCGACTAGCGTTCATGAGCAGTTCTTC.